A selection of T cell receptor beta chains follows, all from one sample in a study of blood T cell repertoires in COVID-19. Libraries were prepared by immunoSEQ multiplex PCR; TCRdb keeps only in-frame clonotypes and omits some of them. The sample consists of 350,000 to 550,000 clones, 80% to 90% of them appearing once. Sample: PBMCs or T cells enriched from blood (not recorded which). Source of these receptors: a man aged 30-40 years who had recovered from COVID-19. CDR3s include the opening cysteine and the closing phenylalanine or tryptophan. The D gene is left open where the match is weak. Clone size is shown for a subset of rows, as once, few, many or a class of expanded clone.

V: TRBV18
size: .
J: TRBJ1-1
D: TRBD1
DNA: TGTGCCAGCTCACTAATGGACAGGGGGACGGACACTGAAGCTTTCTTT
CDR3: CASSLMDRGTDTEAFF

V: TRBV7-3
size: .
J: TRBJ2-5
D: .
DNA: TGTGCCAGCAGCTCTCTAGCCGGAGGGACCCAGTACTTC
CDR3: CASSSLAGGTQYF

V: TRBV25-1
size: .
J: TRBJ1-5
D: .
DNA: TGTGCCAGCAGGAGAAGGGGCCTCAATCAGCCCCAGCATTTT
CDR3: CASRRRGLNQPQHF

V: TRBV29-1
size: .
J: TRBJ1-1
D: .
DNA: TGCAGCGTTGAAACCTCATTCGGGGAGTTTCTTGACACTGAAGCTTTCTTT
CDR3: CSVETSFGEFLDTEAFF

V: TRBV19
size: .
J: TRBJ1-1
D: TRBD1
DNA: TGTGCCAGTAGTATACAGGGGGTGAACACTGAAGCTTTCTTT
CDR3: CASSIQGVNTEAFF

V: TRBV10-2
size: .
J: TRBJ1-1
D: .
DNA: TGCGCCAGCAGTGAGCAGGGCTCGAACACTGAAGCTTTCTTT
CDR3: CASSEQGSNTEAFF

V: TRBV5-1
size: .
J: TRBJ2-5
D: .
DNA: TGCGCCAGCAGCTTGGCCGGTGCGGGATTCGAGACCCAGTACTTC
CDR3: CASSLAGAGFETQYF

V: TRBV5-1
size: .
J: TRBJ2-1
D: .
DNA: TGCGCCAGCAGCTTGGGGGGGAGGAGTTACAATGAGCAGTTCTTC
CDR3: CASSLGGRSYNEQFF

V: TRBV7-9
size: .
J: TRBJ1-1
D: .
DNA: TGTGCCAGCAGATCCTCGGGGGCTGAAGCTTTCTTT
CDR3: CASRSSGAEAFF

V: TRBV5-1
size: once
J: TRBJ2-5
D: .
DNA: TGCGCCAGCAGCCCGGCCCAGAGGGCCCAGGAGACCCAGTACTTC
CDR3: CASSPAQRAQETQYF